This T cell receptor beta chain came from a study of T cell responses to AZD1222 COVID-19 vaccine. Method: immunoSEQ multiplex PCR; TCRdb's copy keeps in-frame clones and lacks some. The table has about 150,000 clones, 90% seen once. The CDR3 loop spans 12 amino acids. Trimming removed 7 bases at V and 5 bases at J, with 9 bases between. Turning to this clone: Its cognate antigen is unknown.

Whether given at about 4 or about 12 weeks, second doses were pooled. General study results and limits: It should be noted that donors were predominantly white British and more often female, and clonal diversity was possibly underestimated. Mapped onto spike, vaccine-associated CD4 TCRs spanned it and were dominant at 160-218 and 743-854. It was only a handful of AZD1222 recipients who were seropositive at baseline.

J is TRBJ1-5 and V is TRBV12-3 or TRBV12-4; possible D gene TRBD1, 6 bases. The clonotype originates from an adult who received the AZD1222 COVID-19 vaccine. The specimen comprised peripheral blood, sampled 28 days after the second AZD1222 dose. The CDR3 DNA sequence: TGTGCCAGCACCTCAGGGGATCAGCCCCAGCATTTT. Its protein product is CASTSGDQPQHF.